Listed here are 25 T cell receptor beta chains from one sample, sequenced in a study of blood T cell repertoires in COVID-19. TCRdb's copy holds only in-frame clones and misses some; the assay was immunoSEQ multiplex PCR. The data show about 68,000 clones, about 82% seen once. Sequenced sample: peripheral blood. The receptors were gathered from a man between 45 and 60 years old with acute or convalescent COVID-19.

V gene TRBV11-2 combines with J gene TRBJ2-2; TRBD2 agrees at 7 bases. The germline V gene has CDR1 SGHAT and CDR2 FQNNGV. V lost 8 bases and J lost 1; bases outside the gene matches: 7. The CDR3 consists of 15 residues. The CDR3 nucleotides read TGTGCCAGCCGACGGGGCGGGAGGAACACCGGGGAGCTGTTTTTT. This translates into CASRRGGRNTGELFF. Looking up the rest from reference TRBV11-2 and TRBJ2-2 gives the full variable domain: EAGVAQSPRYKIIEKRQSVAFWCNPISGHATLYWYQQILGQGPKLLIQFQNNGVVDDSQLPKDRFSAERLKGVDSTLKIQPAKLEDSAVYLCASRRGGRNTGELFFGEGSRLTVL.

This rearrangement joins TRBV24-1 to TRBJ2-5, with 9 bases lining up with TRBD1. Germline V gene lookup returns CDR1 KGHDR and CDR2 SFDVKD. The CDR3 totals 17 residues. With 5 bases clipped from V and 5 bases from J, the junction kept 14 bases outside the gene matches. As DNA, the CDR3 is TGTGCCACCAGTGCAACAGGGGGCGGTTTGAGTGAGGAGACCCAGTACTTC. Its translation: CATSATGGGLSEETQYF.

The rearrangement joins TRBV7-9 to TRBJ2-2; a weak D match, TRBD2 (6 bases). V shed 5 bases and J shed 6 bases, with 13 bases lying between them. The CDR3 is 14 amino acids. From germline, CDR1 is SEHNR and CDR2 FQNEAQ (reference sequence). The CDR3 nucleotides are TGTGCCAGCAGCGGGAGGTGGGAGTCCGGGGAGCTGTTTTTT. Amino acid sequence: CASSGRWESGELFF.

The chain links TRBV7-9 to TRBJ2-7, with D unclear. V dropped 2 bases and J dropped 6 bases, with 11 bases sitting between them. Germline CDR1 is SEHNR and CDR2 is FQNEAQ (reference sequence). CDR3 length: 13 residues. CDR3 nucleotides: TGTGCCAGCAGCTTACCGAGCAGGCCCGAGCAGTACTTC. This translates into CASSLPSRPEQYF.

This chain joins TRBV7-9 and TRBJ1-2; D gene unclear. The CDR3 runs 13 residues. Germline CDR1 and CDR2: SEHNR and FQNEAQ (reference sequence). Trimming shortened V by 3 bases and J by 1 base, and 6 bases separated the two germline ends. The DNA of the CDR3 is TGTGCCAGCAGCTTCGGGTTTAACTATGGCTACACCTTC. It specifies CASSFGFNYGYTF. The full variable domain, its missing parts supplied by reference TRBV7-9 and TRBJ1-2, is DTGVSQNPRHKITKRGQNVTFRCDPISEHNRLYWYRQTLGQGPEFLTYFQNEAQLEKSRLLSDRFSAERPKGSFSTLEIQRTEQGDSAMYLCASSFGFNYGYTFGSGTRLTVV.

This rearrangement joins TRBV7-3 to TRBJ2-5, with D maybe TRBD2 (5 bases). Germline values: CDR1 SGHTA, CDR2 FQGTGA. V dropped 8 bases and J dropped 3 bases, with 13 bases sitting between them. The CDR3 spans 13 residues. This CDR3 is CASRQAGEETQYF. CDR3 coding DNA: TGTGCCAGCCGCCAGGCCGGGGAAGAGACCCAGTACTTC.

The CDR3 bases are TGCGCCACTCGGAGGACAGGGGGAACGGAGACCCAGTACTTC. Protein: CATRRTGGTETQYF. V is TRBV4-1 and J is TRBJ2-5; 10 bases agree with TRBD1. V was pared by 10 bases and J by 5 bases, with 10 bases of the junction left unmatched. The CDR3 sequence is 14 residues long. Germline CDR1 MGHRA, CDR2 YSYEKL.

V gene TRBV27 combines with J gene TRBJ1-5; TRBD1 is a possible D gene (6 bases). This CDR3 has 14 amino acids. V lost 4 bases and J lost 4, with 11 bases in between. CDR1 is MNHEY and CDR2 is SMNVEV in the germline V gene (reference sequence). The CDR3 DNA reads as TGTGCCAGCAGTTCCGACAGGTGGAATCAGCCCCAGCATTTT. The encoded protein is CASSSDRWNQPQHF.

The chain joins TRBV28 to TRBJ1-2; D is possibly TRBD1 (5 bases). This CDR3 comprises 15 residues. Trimming left V 5 bases short and J 4 bases short, with 17 bases between. Germline-derived CDR1 and CDR2 are MDHEN and SYDVKM. The CDR3 reads CASSPLGAAGYGYTF. CDR3 nucleotides: TGTGCCAGCAGTCCCCTTGGGGCAGCTGGCTATGGCTACACCTTC.

The gene calls are TRBV9 and TRBJ1-5, with TRBD1 identical over 7 bases. V gave up 5 bases and J gave up 6 bases; unmatched junction bases: 11. The CDR3 runs 15 residues. Germline values: CDR1 SGDLS, CDR2 YYNGEE. The CDR3 region has the DNA TGTGCCAGCAGTAGATACGGGACAGATTCTCAGCCCCAGCATTTT. This encodes CASSRYGTDSQPQHF. Using reference TRBV9 and TRBJ1-5 for the parts outside the CDR3, the full variable domain is DSGVTQTPKHLITATGQRVTLRCSPRSGDLSVYWYQQSLDQGLQFLIQYYNGEERAKGNILERFSAQQFPDLHSELNLSSLELGDSALYFCASSRYGTDSQPQHFGDGTRLSIL.

This rearrangement joins TRBV9 to TRBJ1-1; the D gene is possibly TRBD1 (5 bases). CDR1 is SGDLS, CDR2 YYNGEE, per germline. CDR3 length: 13 amino acids. V lost 4 bases and J 8 bases, leaving 15 bases between the germline ends. In DNA, the CDR3 is TGTGCCAGCAGCCCCTGGGGGGGGATGGAAGCTTTCTTT. It translates to CASSPWGGMEAFF.

J is TRBJ2-4 and V is TRBV5-4, with 7 bases matching TRBD1. Per the germline V gene, CDR1 is SGHNT and CDR2 is YYREEE (reference sequence). V shed 0 bases, J shed 1 base, and the junction held 1 base outside the gene matches. The CDR3 runs to 15 residues. As DNA, the CDR3 is TGTGCCAGCAGCTTGGAACAGGGGGCCAAAAACATTCAGTACTTC. It is translated as CASSLEQGAKNIQYF.

J is TRBJ1-2 and V is TRBV7-2, with 8 bases fitting TRBD1. The CDR3 covers 17 residues. Germline V gives CDR1 SGHTA, CDR2 FQGNSA. Trimming removed 2 bases from V and 1 base from J; junction bases left unmatched: 9. As DNA, the CDR3 is TGTGCCAGCAGCTTAACCCCGACAGGGGAGTTTAACTATGGCTACACCTTC. Amino acid sequence: CASSLTPTGEFNYGYTF.

This clone was detected only a few times. The chain couples TRBV20-1 to TRBJ1-1; possible D gene TRBD1, 6 bases. V lost 3 bases and J 0 bases, leaving 11 bases between the germline ends. The CDR3 contains 14 residues. The germline CDR1 and CDR2 sequences are DFQATT and SNEGSKA (reference sequence). CDR3 loop: CSASQGLVNTEAFF. For the CDR3, the DNA is TGCAGTGCTAGTCAGGGGCTCGTGAACACTGAAGCTTTCTTT.

The chain employs TRBV5-1 and TRBJ1-5; D possibly corresponds to TRBD1 (5 bases). Trimming cost V 0 bases and J 3 bases, with 10 bases left between them. This CDR3 spans 15 amino acids. In germline, CDR1 is SGHRS, CDR2 YFSETQ. CDR3 loop: CASSLVPGNNQPQHF. For the CDR3, the DNA is TGCGCCAGCAGCTTGGTACCAGGGAACAATCAGCCCCAGCATTTT.

V is TRBV24-1 and J is TRBJ2-1; 11 bases are shared with TRBD2. Germline V gene sequence: CDR1 KGHDR, CDR2 SFDVKD. CDR3 length: 16 amino acids. Trimming at V came to 1 base and at J to 9 bases, leaving 7 bases not matched to a gene. This chain's CDR3 is CATSDFTSGRLFEQFF. DNA of the CDR3: TGTGCCACCAGTGATTTTACTAGCGGGAGACTTTTTGAGCAGTTCTTC.

The rearrangement links TRBV28 to TRBJ1-5; D is perhaps TRBD1 (5 bases). The germline V gene has CDR1 MDHEN and CDR2 SYDVKM. Trimming took off 7 bases at V and 2 bases at J, with 15 bases between the two ends. CDR3 length: 15 amino acids. The DNA of the CDR3 is TGTGCCAGCACCTCCGGCGGGGGAGGCAATCAGCCCCAGCATTTT. Its translation: CASTSGGGGNQPQHF. The whole variable domain, remainder taken from reference TRBV28 and TRBJ1-5, is DVKVTQSSRYLVKRTGEKVFLECVQDMDHENMFWYRQDPGLGLRLIYFSYDVKMKEKGDIPEGYSVSREKKERFSLILESASTNQTSMYLCASTSGGGGNQPQHFGDGTRLSIL.

In this sample, this clone is large. The rearrangement joins TRBV11-2 to TRBJ2-7; possibly TRBD1 for D (6 bases). V dropped 5 bases and J dropped 2 bases, with 13 bases sitting between them. This CDR3 is 14 amino acids long. Germline V lookup: CDR1 SGHAT, CDR2 FQNNGV. CDR3 protein: CASSPTTGPYEQYF. For the CDR3, the DNA is TGTGCCAGCAGCCCTACGACAGGTCCCTACGAGCAGTACTTC. Supplemented by reference TRBV11-2 and TRBJ2-7, the full variable domain reads EAGVAQSPRYKIIEKRQSVAFWCNPISGHATLYWYQQILGQGPKLLIQFQNNGVVDDSQLPKDRFSAERLKGVDSTLKIQPAKLEDSAVYLCASSPTTGPYEQYFGPGTRLTVT.

The count of this clone is one. The rearrangement joins TRBV28 to TRBJ2-1; 10 positions match TRBD1. Germline CDR1 reads MDHEN; CDR2 reads SYDVKM. V shed 2 bases, J shed 11 bases, and the junction held 6 bases outside the gene matches. The CDR3 contains 14 residues. This CDR3 is CASSLTRDRGQQFF. The CDR3 DNA sequence: TGTGCCAGCAGTTTAACACGGGACAGGGGCCAGCAGTTCTTC. The full variable domain, completed using reference TRBV28 and TRBJ2-1, is DVKVTQSSRYLVKRTGEKVFLECVQDMDHENMFWYRQDPGLGLRLIYFSYDVKMKEKGDIPEGYSVSREKKERFSLILESASTNQTSMYLCASSLTRDRGQQFFGPGTRLTVL.

The chain combines TRBV5-6 with TRBJ2-7; 12 positions agree with TRBD2. J gave up 6 bases and V 3 bases, and 7 bases lay outside the gene matches. Germline assignment: CDR1 SGHDT and CDR2 YYEEEE. The CDR3 runs 15 residues. The CDR3 here is CASSSLAGGYLEQYF. The CDR3 nucleotides read TGTGCCAGCAGCTCACTAGCGGGGGGATACCTCGAGCAGTACTTC.

The genes are TRBV4-1 and TRBJ2-1, with TRBD1 matching 9 bases. Per germline, CDR1 MGHRA and CDR2 YSYEKL. The CDR3 has 15 amino acids. Unmatched junction bases numbered 9, after V lost 5 bases and J lost 7 bases. CDR3 loop: CASSSGTGWRNEQFF. The DNA for the CDR3 is TGCGCCAGCAGCTCCGGGACAGGGTGGAGGAATGAGCAGTTCTTC.

The CDR3 DNA follows: TGTGCCAGCAGCGACGGGGTTAACACTGAAGCTTTCTTT. Amino acids: CASSDGVNTEAFF. The chain carries TRBV9 and TRBJ1-1; D unclear. The V and J ends lost 3 bases and 2 bases respectively, with 8 bases between them. This CDR3 is built from 13 residues. Germline CDR1 reads SGDLS; CDR2 reads YYNGEE.

This clone showed up just once. Other nucleotide sequences in the sample specify the same CDR3. The chain links TRBV18 to TRBJ2-1; a weak D match, TRBD1 (5 bases). This CDR3 has 13 amino acids. Germline CDR1 and CDR2: KGHSH and LQKENI. Trimming removed 3 bases at V and 6 bases at J, with 9 bases between. The chain's CDR3 is CASSPGQGNEQFF. DNA for the CDR3: TGTGCCAGCTCACCTGGTCAGGGCAATGAGCAGTTCTTC.

The chain has TRBV23-1 and TRBJ1-2; D gene unclear. TRBV23-1 falls under the ORF class, with uncertain function. The CDR3 spans 13 residues. Trimming cost V 4 bases and J 6 bases, with 12 bases left between them. The CDR3 DNA reads TGCGCCAGCAGTCGAGGAAACCCAAATGGCTACACCTTC. Amino acid sequence: CASSRGNPNGYTF.

J is TRBJ2-4 and V is TRBV19; D is perhaps TRBD1 (9 bases). Germline V lookup: CDR1 LNHDA, CDR2 SQIVND (reference sequence). Between the trimmed V and J ends, which lost 8 bases and 8 bases, there was a span of 19 bases. This CDR3 contains 14 residues. The chain's CDR3 is CASGGGTGRDIQYF. The CDR3 region has the DNA TGTGCCAGTGGCGGGGGGACAGGGCGAGACATTCAGTACTTC. The full variable domain, with the rest looked up from reference TRBV19 and TRBJ2-4, is DGGITQSPKYLFRKEGQNVTLSCEQNLNHDAMYWYRQDPGQGLRLIYYSQIVNDFQKGDIAEGYSVSREKKESFPLTVTSAQKNPTAFYLCASGGGTGRDIQYFGAGTRLSVL.